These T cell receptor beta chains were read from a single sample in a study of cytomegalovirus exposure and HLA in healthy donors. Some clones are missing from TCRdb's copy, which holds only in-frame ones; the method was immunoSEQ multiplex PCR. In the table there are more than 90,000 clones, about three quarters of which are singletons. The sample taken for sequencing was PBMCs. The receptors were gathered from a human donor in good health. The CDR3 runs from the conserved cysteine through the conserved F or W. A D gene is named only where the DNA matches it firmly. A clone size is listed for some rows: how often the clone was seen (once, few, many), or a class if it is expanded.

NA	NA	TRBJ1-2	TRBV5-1	TGCGCCAGCAGCGACCCGGGGAGGGCATATGGCTACACCTTC	CASSDPGRAYGYTF
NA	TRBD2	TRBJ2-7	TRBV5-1	TGCGCCAGCAGCCCGCGCGGGCGGGGGAGCTCCTACGAGCAGTACTTC	CASSPRGRGSSYEQYF
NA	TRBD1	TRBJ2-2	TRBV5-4	TGTGCCAGCAGCTCTCCAGGACAGGGAGGTTTCACCGGGGAGCTGTTTTTT	CASSSPGQGGFTGELFF
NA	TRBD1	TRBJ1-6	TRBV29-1	TGCAGCGTTCTGACAGGGCCAAATTCACCCCTCCACTTT	CSVLTGPNSPLHF
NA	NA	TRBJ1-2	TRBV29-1	TGCAGCGTTGAGAACGGTGGAGGCTATGGCTACACCTTC	CSVENGGGYGYTF
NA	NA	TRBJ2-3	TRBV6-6	TGTGCCAGCCGGAGGGATCGAGGCACAGATACGCAGTATTTT	CASRRDRGTDTQYF
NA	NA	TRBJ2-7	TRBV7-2	TGTGCCAGCAGCTCCCGACGTAGCAAGAGCTACGAGCAGTACTTC	CASSSRRSKSYEQYF
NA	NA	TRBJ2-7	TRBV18	TGTGCCAGCTCACAACAGCAGGCAGGGCCTACCTACGAGCAGTACTTC	CASSQQQAGPTYEQYF
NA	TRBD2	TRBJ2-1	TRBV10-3	TGTGCCATCAGGAACATAGCGGGAGGTTTCAATGAGCAGTTCTTC	CAIRNIAGGFNEQFF
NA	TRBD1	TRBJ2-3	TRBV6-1	TGTGCCAGCAGAGAGGGGGCAAGCAATCAGCCCCAGTATTTT	CASREGASNQPQYF
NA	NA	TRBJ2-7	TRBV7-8	TGTGCCAGCAGGCACGGAGCCTACGAGCAGTACTTC	CASRHGAYEQYF
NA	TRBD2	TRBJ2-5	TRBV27	TGTGCCAGCAGTTTATCGAGCGGGGTTGGGTGGCAGCAAGAGACCCAGTACTTC	CASSLSSGVGWQQETQYF
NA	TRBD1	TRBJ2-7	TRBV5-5	TGTGCCAGCAGCTTGGAAATCTGGACAGGGGGATTCTCCTACGAGCAGTACTTC	CASSLEIWTGGFSYEQYF
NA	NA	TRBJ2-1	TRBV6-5	TGTGCCAGCAGTTACTCGTCCGGGGTGGATCGGAATGAGCAGTTCTTC	CASSYSSGVDRNEQFF
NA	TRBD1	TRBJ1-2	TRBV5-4	TGTGCCAGCAGCGCGAATAGACAGGGATCGGGGGGCTACACCTTC	CASSANRQGSGGYTF
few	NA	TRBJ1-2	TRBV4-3	TGCGCCAGCAGCCAAGCAGTAGGGGCATCTTATGGCTACACCTTC	CASSQAVGASYGYTF
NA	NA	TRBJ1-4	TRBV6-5	TGTGCCAGCAGTTCACAGGGTTCGGTTGAAAAACTGTTTTTT	CASSSQGSVEKLFF
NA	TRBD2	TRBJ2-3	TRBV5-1	TGCGCCAGCAGCCTAACCGGGGTAGCGGGGGCAGATACGCAGTATTTT	CASSLTGVAGADTQYF
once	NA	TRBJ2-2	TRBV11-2	TGTGCCAGCAGCCACTTAGCCGGGGAGCTGTTTTTT	CASSHLAGELFF
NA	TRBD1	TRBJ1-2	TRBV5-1	TGCGCCAGCAGCCCAGGGGGCAGGTCGAGCGGCTACACCTTC	CASSPGGRSSGYTF
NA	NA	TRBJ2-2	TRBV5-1	TGCGCCAGCAGCCCCAACCGGGGCACCGGGGAGCTGTTTTTT	CASSPNRGTGELFF
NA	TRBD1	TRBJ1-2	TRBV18	TGTGCCAGCTCACCATCGACAGGGGCAGGTGGCTACACCTTC	CASSPSTGAGGYTF
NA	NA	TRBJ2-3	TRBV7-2	TGTGCCAGCAGCTCCGATACTATTGATACGCAGTATTTT	CASSSDTIDTQYF
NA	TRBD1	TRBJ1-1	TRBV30	TGTGCCTGGAGTTTCTGGACAGGGGGGGTGAACACTGAAGCTTTCTTT	CAWSFWTGGVNTEAFF
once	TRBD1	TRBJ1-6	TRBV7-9	TGTGCCAGCAGCTCCGGGACAGGGGATTCACCCCTTCACTTT	CASSSGTGDSPLHF
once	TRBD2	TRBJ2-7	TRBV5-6	TGTGCCAGCAGCCACGGACTAGCGGGCATGAGCGAGCAGTACTTC	CASSHGLAGMSEQYF
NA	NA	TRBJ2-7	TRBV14	TGTGCCAGCAGCCCAGTCGGGGGAACCCTTGTTGGGGAGCAGTACTTC	CASSPVGGTLVGEQYF
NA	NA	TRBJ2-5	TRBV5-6	TGTGCCAGCAGCTTGGACAGGTTCCCAGGAGAGACCCAGTACTTC	CASSLDRFPGETQYF
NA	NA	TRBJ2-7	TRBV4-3	TGCGCCAGCAGCCAAGCCAGGGACTTCTCTTACGAGCAGTACTTC	CASSQARDFSYEQYF
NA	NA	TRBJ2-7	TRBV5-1	TGCGCCAGCAGCTTGGACCCGACAGGCTACGAGCAGTACTTC	CASSLDPTGYEQYF
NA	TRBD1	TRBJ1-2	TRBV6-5	TGTGCCAGCAGTTACGGAGGACAGGGAGGCTATGGCTACACCTTC	CASSYGGQGGYGYTF
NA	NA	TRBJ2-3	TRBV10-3	TGTGCCATCAAGGCGGGCCTACGGTCAGATACGCAGTATTTT	CAIKAGLRSDTQYF
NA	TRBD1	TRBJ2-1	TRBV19	TGTGCCAGTAGTATGGACAGGAGTTCCTACAATGAGCAGTTCTTC	CASSMDRSSYNEQFF
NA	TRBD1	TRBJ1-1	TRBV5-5	TGTGCCAGCAGCACCGGCGGGACAGGGACGTTGAACACTGAAGCTTTCTTT	CASSTGGTGTLNTEAFF
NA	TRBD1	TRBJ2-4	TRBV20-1	TGCAGTGGCCACTGGACAGGGGGCAGGACCTTC	CSGHWTGGRTF
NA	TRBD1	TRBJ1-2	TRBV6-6	TGTGCCAGCTACGGAGGGACAGGGAATGGCTACACCTTC	CASYGGTGNGYTF
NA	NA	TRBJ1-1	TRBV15	TGTGCCACCAGCTCCCAGAGGATGAACACTGAAGCTTTCTTT	CATSSQRMNTEAFF
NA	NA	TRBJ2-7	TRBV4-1	TGCGCCAGCAGCCAAGAGGACGGAACGGGGGTTGCCTCCTACGAGCAGTACTTC	CASSQEDGTGVASYEQYF
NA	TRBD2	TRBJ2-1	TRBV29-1	TGCAGCGTTGGGTTCACTAGCGGGAGCTCCTACAATGAGCAGTTCTTC	CSVGFTSGSSYNEQFF
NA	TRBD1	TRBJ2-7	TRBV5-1	TGCGCCAGCAGCAGGACGGGACAGGGGTTCCGGTACTTC	CASSRTGQGFRYF
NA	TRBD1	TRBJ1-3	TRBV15	TGTGCCACCAGCATAGGGACAGCTGGAAACACCATATATTTT	CATSIGTAGNTIYF
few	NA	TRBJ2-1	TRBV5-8	TGTGCCAGCAGCTTGGCCAGCGACTACAATGAGCAGTTCTTC	CASSLASDYNEQFF
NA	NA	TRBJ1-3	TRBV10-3	TGTGCCATCAGTGCTTCAGGGTTTCCTTACTCTGGAAACACCATATATTTT	CAISASGFPYSGNTIYF
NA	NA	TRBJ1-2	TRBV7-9	TGTGCCAGCAGCTCAATAGTATATGGCTACACCTTC	CASSSIVYGYTF